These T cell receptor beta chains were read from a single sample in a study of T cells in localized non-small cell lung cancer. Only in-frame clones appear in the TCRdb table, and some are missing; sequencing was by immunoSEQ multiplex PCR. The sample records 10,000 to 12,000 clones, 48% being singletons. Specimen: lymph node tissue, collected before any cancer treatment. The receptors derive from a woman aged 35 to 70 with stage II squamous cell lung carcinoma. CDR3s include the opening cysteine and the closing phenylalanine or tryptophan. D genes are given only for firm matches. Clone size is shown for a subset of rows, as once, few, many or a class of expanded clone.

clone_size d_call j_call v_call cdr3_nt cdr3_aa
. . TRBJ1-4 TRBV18 TGTGCCAGCTCACCAGGCCGGGCAGGAGAAAAACTGTTTTTT CASSPGRAGEKLFF
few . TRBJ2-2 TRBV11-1 TGTGCCAGCAGCCCATTCACAGTACCCAACACCGGGGAGCTGTTTTTT CASSPFTVPNTGELFF
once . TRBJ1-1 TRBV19 TGTGCCAGTAGTTACCCCATTCCCGGCACTGAAGCTTTCTTT CASSYPIPGTEAFF
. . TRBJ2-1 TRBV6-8 TGTGCCAGCAGTTACGATGGGACTCGGGAGCAGTTCTTC CASSYDGTREQFF
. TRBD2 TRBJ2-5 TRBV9 TGTGCCAGCAGCGCTCAACGGATCGGACTAGCGGGGCAAGAGACCCAGTACTTC CASSAQRIGLAGQETQYF
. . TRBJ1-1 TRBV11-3 TGTGCCAGCAGCTTAGGAGTTTGGGGGGTTCGGACTGAAGCTTTCTTT CASSLGVWGVRTEAFF
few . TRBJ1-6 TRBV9 TGTGCCAGCAGTGAATTTGCCCGGGCCCTAGGAGCGAGTGATTCACCCCTCCACTTT CASSEFARALGASDSPLHF
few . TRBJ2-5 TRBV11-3 TGTGCCAGCAGCTTAGTCCCAGGACAAGAGACCCAGTACTTC CASSLVPGQETQYF
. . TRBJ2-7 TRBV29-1 TGCAGCGTTGAAAAGGGCAGGGGCGAGCAGTACTTC CSVEKGRGEQYF
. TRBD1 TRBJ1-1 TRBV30 TGTGCCTGGAGTGCAGGGGGCCCTCCTGAAGCTTTCTTT CAWSAGGPPEAFF
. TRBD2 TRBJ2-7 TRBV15 TGTGCCACCAGCACCGGGCGGACTAGCTGGGGGAAGGCCTACGAGCAGTACTTC CATSTGRTSWGKAYEQYF
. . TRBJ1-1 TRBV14 TGTGCCAGCAGCCTGACAAGGGGCTATGGGAACACTGAAGCTTTCTTT CASSLTRGYGNTEAFF
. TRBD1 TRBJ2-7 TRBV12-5 TGTGCTAGTGGTTTGGGGTCCGGGACAGGGCACTACGAGCAGTACTTC CASGLGSGTGHYEQYF
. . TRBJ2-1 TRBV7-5 TGTGCCAGCAGCCAGGGCACAAGCAGGAATGAGCAGTTCTTC CASSQGTSRNEQFF
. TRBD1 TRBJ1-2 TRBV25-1 TGTGCCAGCAGTGTCCCGGGACAGGCTTCGTATGGCTACACCTTC CASSVPGQASYGYTF
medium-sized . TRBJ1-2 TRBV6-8 TGTGCCAGCAGTTACGAAAATAGGGTTCCCGGCTACACCTTC CASSYENRVPGYTF
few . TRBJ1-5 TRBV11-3 TGTGCCAGCAGCTCTAGGGGGAAGTTTAGCAATCAGCCCCAGCATTTT CASSSRGKFSNQPQHF
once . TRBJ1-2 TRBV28 TGTGCCAGCAGTCTCTCTGGGCGTGACTATGGCTACACCTTC CASSLSGRDYGYTF